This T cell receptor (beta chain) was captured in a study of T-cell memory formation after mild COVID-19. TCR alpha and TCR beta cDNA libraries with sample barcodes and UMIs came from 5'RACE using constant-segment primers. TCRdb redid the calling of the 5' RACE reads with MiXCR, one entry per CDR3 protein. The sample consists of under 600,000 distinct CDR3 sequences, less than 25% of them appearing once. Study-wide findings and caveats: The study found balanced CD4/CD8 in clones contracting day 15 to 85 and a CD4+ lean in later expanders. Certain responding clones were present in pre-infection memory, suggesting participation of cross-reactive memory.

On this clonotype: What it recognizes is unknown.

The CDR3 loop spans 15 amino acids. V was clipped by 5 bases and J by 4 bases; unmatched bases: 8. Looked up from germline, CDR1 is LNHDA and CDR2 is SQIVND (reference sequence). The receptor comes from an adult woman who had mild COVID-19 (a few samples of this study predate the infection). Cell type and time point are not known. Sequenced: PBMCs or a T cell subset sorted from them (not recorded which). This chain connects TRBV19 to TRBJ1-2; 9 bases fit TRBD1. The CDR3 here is CASSGRTGVSYGYTF. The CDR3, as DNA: TGTGCCAGTAGTGGACGGACAGGGGTATCCTATGGCTACACCTTC.